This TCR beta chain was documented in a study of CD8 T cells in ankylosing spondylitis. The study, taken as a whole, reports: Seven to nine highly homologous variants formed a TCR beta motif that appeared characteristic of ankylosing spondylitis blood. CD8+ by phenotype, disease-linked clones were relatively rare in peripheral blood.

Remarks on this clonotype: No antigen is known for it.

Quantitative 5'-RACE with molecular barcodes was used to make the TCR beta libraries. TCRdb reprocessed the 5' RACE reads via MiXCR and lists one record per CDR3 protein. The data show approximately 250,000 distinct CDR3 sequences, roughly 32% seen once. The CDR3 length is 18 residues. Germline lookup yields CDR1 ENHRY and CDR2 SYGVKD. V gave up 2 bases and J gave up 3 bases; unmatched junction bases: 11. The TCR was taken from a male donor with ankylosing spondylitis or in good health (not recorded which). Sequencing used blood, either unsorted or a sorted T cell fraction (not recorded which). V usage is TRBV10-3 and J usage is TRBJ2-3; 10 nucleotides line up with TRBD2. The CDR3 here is CAISETQWSGGGTDTQYF. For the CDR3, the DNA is TGTGCCATCAGTGAGACCCAGTGGAGCGGGGGGGGAACAGATACGCAGTATTTT.